A selection of T cell receptor beta chains follows, all from one sample in a study of post-analysis software for immune sequencing data. TCRdb reanalysed the PCR reads using MiXCR and keeps one entry per CDR3 protein. The sample includes hundreds of thousands of distinct CDR3 sequences, about 60% of them seen just once. The material sequenced was blood. Receptor source: a girl aged 2-9 years with multiple sclerosis. CDR3s include the opening cysteine and the closing phenylalanine or tryptophan. D genes are given only for firm matches. The size entry is marked missing in some rows and otherwise reads once, few, many or a size class.

D gene	clone size	V gene	J gene	CDR3 DNA	CDR3 protein
.	.	TRBV12-3/TRBV12-4	TRBJ2-7	TGTGCCAGCAGTCGCTTAATCTACGAGCAGTACTTC	CASSRLIYEQYF
TRBD2	.	TRBV29-1	TRBJ2-7	TGCAGCGCTATACTAGCGGGGTACTACGAGCAGTACTTC	CSAILAGYYEQYF
.	.	TRBV7-3	TRBJ2-3	TGTGCCAGCAGTCCGGGATTCGCCGCCAATACGCAGTATTTT	CASSPGFAANTQYF
.	once	TRBV5-1	TRBJ2-3	TGCGCCAGCAGCTTACAGGAGGCCGGCTCCCTCACAGATACGCAGTATTTT	CASSLQEAGSLTDTQYF
.	.	TRBV5-1	TRBJ2-5	TGCGCCAGCAGCTTGGGATCTGGTCCTACGGAGACCCAGTACTTC	CASSLGSGPTETQYF
TRBD2	.	TRBV9	TRBJ2-1	TGTGCCAGCAGCGTAGCTACTAGCGGGTGGGAGGGCTACAATGAGCAGTTCTTC	CASSVATSGWEGYNEQFF
TRBD2	.	TRBV10-3	TRBJ2-5	TGTGCCATCAGTGAGGGACTAGCGGGGGCATCGCTTGAGCAGTACTTC	CAISEGLAGASLEQYF
TRBD1	.	TRBV4-1	TRBJ2-7	TGCGCCAGCATCCAACCGACAGGGCGAAGCTACGAGCAGTACTTC	CASIQPTGRSYEQYF
.	once	TRBV14	TRBJ2-7	TGTGCCAGCAGCGCTTTGGGGATAAGTTCCTACGAGCAGTACTTC	CASSALGISSYEQYF
TRBD2	.	TRBV2	TRBJ2-1	TGTGCCAGAGCATCTAGCGGGAGAAGCGGTGAGCAGTTCTTC	CARASSGRSGEQFF
.	few	TRBV12-3/TRBV12-4	TRBJ1-2	TGTGCCAGCAGCGCCAGAGGGACGGGCGGCTATGGCTACACCTTC	CASSARGTGGYGYTF
TRBD1	.	TRBV7-2	TRBJ2-1	TGTGCCAGCAGCTTAGTAGGGACAGGGTCCGTAAATGAGCAGTTCTTC	CASSLVGTGSVNEQFF
.	.	TRBV2	TRBJ2-1	TGTGCCAGTACCAAAAGGGGGAGGGCCGCAGATGAGCAGTTCTTC	CASTKRGRAADEQFF
.	.	TRBV12-3/TRBV12-4	TRBJ2-3	TGTGCCAGCAGCTTCGACAGGACGCAGTATTTT	CASSFDRTQYF
.	.	TRBV5-1	TRBJ2-1	TGCGCCAGCAGCCCTGTTAACAGTGTCGACGATGAGCAGTTCTTC	CASSPVNSVDDEQFF
TRBD2	.	TRBV12-3/TRBV12-4	TRBJ2-3	TGTGCCAGCGTCAAGCGGGAGGAGGGCACAGATACGCAGTATTTT	CASVKREEGTDTQYF
TRBD1	.	TRBV20-1	TRBJ2-5	TGCAGTGCTAGACTTCAGGGGGCAGGAGAGACCCAGTACTTC	CSARLQGAGETQYF
TRBD1	.	TRBV6-6	TRBJ2-7	TGTGCCAGCAGTTACTCAACAGGGGGCCACGAGCAGTACTTC	CASSYSTGGHEQYF
.	.	TRBV5-8	TRBJ2-7	TGTGCCAGCAGCTTATTCGGCGGCGAGCAGTACTTC	CASSLFGGEQYF
.	.	TRBV7-9	TRBJ1-2	TGTGCCAGCAGCTTTGAGTTTCGAGGCTACACCTTC	CASSFEFRGYTF
TRBD1	.	TRBV5-1	TRBJ1-1	TGCGCCAGCAGCCCCTCCGGGACAGGGAAAGGCGCTGAAGCTTTCTTT	CASSPSGTGKGAEAFF
.	.	TRBV12-3/TRBV12-4	TRBJ1-6	TGTGCCAGCAGTTTATCCGGGGGACACAATTCACCCCTCCACTTT	CASSLSGGHNSPLHF
TRBD1	.	TRBV20-1	TRBJ1-4	TGCAGTGCTAGGGACAGGGATAATGAAAAACTGTTTTTT	CSARDRDNEKLFF
.	few	TRBV20-1	TRBJ2-3	TGCAGTGCTAGAGGAGTAAGGGCCCCGCGGGACACAGATACGCAGTATTTT	CSARGVRAPRDTDTQYF
.	.	TRBV10-2	TRBJ2-3	TGCGCCAGCAGTGAGTCGGACAGCTTCACAGATACGCAGTATTTT	CASSESDSFTDTQYF
.	.	TRBV2	TRBJ2-3	TGTGCCAGCAGTGAGGGGGAGAGAGGCACAGATACGCAGTATTTT	CASSEGERGTDTQYF
.	.	TRBV3-1	TRBJ2-3	TGTGCCAGCAGCCCCTGGGGTGCTTATGCTGAAGGTACGCAGTATTTT	CASSPWGAYAEGTQYF
.	.	TRBV20-1	TRBJ2-7	TGCAGTGCTAGAGATAAGGGGAGCGACTCCTACGAGCAGTACTTC	CSARDKGSDSYEQYF
.	.	TRBV14	TRBJ2-2	TGTGCCAGCAGCCTGCGACAGCCGACGAACACCGGGGAGCTGTTTTTT	CASSLRQPTNTGELFF
.	.	TRBV28	TRBJ2-3	TGTGCCAGCAGTTTGGCAGGATCTACGCAGTATTTT	CASSLAGSTQYF
.	.	TRBV29-1	TRBJ2-3	TGCAGCGTTGAAGTCGGAGCCAGGGGCCCAGATACGCAGTATTTT	CSVEVGARGPDTQYF
.	.	TRBV9	TRBJ1-5	TGTGCCAGCAGCCAGGACCATAGCAATCAGCCCCAGCATTTT	CASSQDHSNQPQHF
.	.	TRBV6-2/TRBV6-3	TRBJ2-6	TGTGCCAGCAGTTATGTACAGCCTAGCTCTGGGGCCAACGTCCTGACTTTC	CASSYVQPSSGANVLTF
.	.	TRBV7-2	TRBJ1-2	TGTGCCAGCAGCTTAGAAGGCAGGACTAACTATGGCTACACCTTC	CASSLEGRTNYGYTF
TRBD1	.	TRBV4-1	TRBJ1-2	TGCGCCAGCAGCCAAGTGATCTGGACAGGGCGTTTGGGCTACACCTTC	CASSQVIWTGRLGYTF
.	.	TRBV4-1	TRBJ2-5	TGCGCCAGCAGCCAAGAGCCGGGGCAAGAGACCCAGTACTTC	CASSQEPGQETQYF
.	few	TRBV6-1	TRBJ2-7	TGTGCCAGCAGTGAGGGACGAAGCTTTCAGTACTTC	CASSEGRSFQYF
.	few	TRBV29-1	TRBJ2-3	TGCAGCGTTGATAGGAGGGGCACAGATACGCAGTATTTT	CSVDRRGTDTQYF
.	few	TRBV29-1	TRBJ2-7	TGCAGCGCCGTCGACAAAGTGCAGTACTTC	CSAVDKVQYF
TRBD2	.	TRBV5-1	TRBJ2-1	TGCGCCAGCAGCCCCCCGCGGGAGGGTATGAATGAGCAGTTCTTC	CASSPPREGMNEQFF
.	few	TRBV7-2	TRBJ2-1	TGTGCCAGCAGCTTTCAATCCGGGCAGTTCTTC	CASSFQSGQFF
.	.	TRBV5-5	TRBJ2-5	TGTGCCAGCAGACCTACCGCTTTCCAGGGCGGTGAGACCCAGTACTTC	CASRPTAFQGGETQYF